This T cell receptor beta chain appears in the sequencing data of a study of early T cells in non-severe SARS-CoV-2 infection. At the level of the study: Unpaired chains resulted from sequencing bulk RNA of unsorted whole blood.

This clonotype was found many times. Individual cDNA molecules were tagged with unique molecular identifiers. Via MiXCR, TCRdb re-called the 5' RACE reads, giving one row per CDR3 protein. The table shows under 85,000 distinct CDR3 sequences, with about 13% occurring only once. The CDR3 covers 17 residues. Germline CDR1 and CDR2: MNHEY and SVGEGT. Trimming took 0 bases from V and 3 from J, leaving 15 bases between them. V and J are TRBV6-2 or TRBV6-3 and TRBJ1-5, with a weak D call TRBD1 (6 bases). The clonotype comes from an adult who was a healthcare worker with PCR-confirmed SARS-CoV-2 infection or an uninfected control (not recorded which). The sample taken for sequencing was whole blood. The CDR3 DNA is TGTGCCAGCAGTTACTCACGGGGGCTGGTCAACAATCAGCCCCAGCATTTT. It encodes CASSYSRGLVNNQPQHF.